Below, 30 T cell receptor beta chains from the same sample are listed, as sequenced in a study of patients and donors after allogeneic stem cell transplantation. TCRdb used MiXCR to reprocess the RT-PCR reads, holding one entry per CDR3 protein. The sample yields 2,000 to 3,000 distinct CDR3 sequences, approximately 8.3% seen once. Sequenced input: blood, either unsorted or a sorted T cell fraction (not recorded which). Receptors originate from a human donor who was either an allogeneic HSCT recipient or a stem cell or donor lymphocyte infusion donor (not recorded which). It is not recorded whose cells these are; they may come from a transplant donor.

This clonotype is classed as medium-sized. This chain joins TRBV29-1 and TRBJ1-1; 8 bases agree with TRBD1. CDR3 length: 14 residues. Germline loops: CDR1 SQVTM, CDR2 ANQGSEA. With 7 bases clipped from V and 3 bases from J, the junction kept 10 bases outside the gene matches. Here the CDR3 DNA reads TGCAGCGGGCGATCAGGGGGCGTCGACACTGAAGCTTTCTTT. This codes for CSGRSGGVDTEAFF.

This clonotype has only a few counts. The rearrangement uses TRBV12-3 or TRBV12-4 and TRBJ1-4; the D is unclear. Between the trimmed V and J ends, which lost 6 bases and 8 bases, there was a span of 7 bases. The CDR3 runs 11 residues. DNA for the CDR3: TGTGCCAGCAGAAAACGGGAAAAACTGTTTTTT. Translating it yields CASRKREKLFF.

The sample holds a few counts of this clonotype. The CDR3 reads CASSPDSDYGYTF. CDR3 DNA: TGTGCCAGCTCACCGGACAGCGACTATGGCTACACCTTC. The chain combines TRBV18 with TRBJ1-2; weak D call: TRBD1 (6 bases). V gave up 3 bases and J gave up 3 bases, with 8 bases separating them. The length of the CDR3 is 13 residues. Germline V CDR1 and CDR2: KGHSH, LQKENI.

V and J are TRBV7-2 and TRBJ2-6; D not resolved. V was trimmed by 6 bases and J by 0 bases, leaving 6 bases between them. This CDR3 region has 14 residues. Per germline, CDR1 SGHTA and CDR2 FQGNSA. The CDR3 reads CASRSSSGANVLTF. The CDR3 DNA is TGTGCCAGCAGGAGTTCCTCTGGGGCCAACGTCCTGACTTTC.

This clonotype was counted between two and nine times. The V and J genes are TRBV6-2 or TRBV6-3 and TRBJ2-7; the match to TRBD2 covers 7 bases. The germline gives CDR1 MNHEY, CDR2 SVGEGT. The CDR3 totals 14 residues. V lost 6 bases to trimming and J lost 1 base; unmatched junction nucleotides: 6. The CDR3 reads CASRRLAESYEQYF. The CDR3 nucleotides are TGTGCCAGCAGGCGTCTAGCGGAGTCCTACGAGCAGTACTTC.

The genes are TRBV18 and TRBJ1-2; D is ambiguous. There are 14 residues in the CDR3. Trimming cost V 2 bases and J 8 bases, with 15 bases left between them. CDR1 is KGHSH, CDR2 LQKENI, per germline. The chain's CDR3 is CASSPVGSADGYTF. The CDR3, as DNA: TGTGCCAGCTCACCAGTGGGCAGCGCAGACGGCTACACCTTC. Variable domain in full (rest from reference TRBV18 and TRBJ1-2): NAGVMQNPRHLVRRRGQEARLRCSPMKGHSHVYWYRQLPEEGLKFMVYLQKENIIDESGMPKERFSAEFPKEGPSILRIQQVVRGDSAAYFCASSPVGSADGYTFGSGTRLTVV.

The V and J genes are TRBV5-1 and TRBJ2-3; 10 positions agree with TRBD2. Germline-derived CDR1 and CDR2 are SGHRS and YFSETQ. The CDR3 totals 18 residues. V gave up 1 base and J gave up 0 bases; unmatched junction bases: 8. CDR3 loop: CASSLLAGGGSSTDTQYF. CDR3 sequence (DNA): TGCGCCAGCAGCTTGTTAGCGGGAGGCGGGTCAAGCACAGATACGCAGTATTTT.

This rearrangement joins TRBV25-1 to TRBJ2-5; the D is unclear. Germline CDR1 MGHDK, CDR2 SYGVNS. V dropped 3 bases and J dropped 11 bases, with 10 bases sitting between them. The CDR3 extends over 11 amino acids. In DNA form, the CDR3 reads TGTGCCAGCAGTGAGGTCGTCTTGCAGTACTTC. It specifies CASSEVVLQYF.

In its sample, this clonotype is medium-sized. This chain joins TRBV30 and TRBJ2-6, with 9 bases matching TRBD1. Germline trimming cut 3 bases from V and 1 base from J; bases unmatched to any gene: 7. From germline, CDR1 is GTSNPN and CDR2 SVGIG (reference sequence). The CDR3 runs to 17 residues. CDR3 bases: TGTGCCTGGAGCCGGGACAGGGTTCCATCTGGGGCCAACGTCCTGACTTTC. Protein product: CAWSRDRVPSGANVLTF. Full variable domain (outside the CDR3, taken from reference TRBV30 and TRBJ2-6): SQTIHQWPATLVQPVGSPLSLECTVEGTSNPNLYWYRQAAGRGLQLLFYSVGIGQISSEVPQNLSASRPQDRQFILSSKKLLLSDSGFYLCAWSRDRVPSGANVLTFGAGSRLTVL.

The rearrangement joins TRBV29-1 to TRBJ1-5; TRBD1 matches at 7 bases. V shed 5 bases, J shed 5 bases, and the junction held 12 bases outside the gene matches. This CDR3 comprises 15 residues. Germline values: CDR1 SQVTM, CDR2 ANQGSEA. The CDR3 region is CSVTISGGFDQPQHF. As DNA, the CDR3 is TGCAGCGTTACTATCTCAGGGGGATTCGATCAGCCCCAGCATTTT.

The CDR3 DNA reads TGTGCCAGCAGACCCACGAGTACAGATACGCAGTATTTT. Translation: CASRPTSTDTQYF. The genes are TRBV6-2 or TRBV6-3 and TRBJ2-3; no clear D. The germline V and J ends were trimmed by 6 bases and 3 bases, with 10 bases remaining between them. The CDR3 extends over 13 amino acids. The germline V gene encodes CDR1 MNHEY and CDR2 SVGEGT.

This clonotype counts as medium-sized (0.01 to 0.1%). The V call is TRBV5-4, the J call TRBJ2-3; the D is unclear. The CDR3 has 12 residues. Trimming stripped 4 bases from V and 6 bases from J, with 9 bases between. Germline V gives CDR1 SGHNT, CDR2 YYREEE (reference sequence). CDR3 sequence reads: CASSVKTDTQYF. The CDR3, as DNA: TGTGCCAGCAGCGTGAAAACCGATACGCAGTATTTT.

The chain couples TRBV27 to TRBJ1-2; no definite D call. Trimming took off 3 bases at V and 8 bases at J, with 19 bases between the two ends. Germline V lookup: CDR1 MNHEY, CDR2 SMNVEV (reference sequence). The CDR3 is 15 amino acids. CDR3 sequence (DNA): TGTGCCAGCAGTTTTCTTGTGGGAGGAGGTGGCGGCTACACCTTC. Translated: CASSFLVGGGGGYTF.

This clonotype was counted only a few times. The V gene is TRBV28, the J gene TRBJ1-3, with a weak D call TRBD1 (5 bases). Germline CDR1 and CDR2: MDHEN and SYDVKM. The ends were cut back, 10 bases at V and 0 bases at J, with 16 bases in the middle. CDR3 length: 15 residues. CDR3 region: CATRGGDLSGNTIYF. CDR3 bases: TGTGCCACCCGGGGAGGGGACCTCTCTGGAAACACCATATATTTT.

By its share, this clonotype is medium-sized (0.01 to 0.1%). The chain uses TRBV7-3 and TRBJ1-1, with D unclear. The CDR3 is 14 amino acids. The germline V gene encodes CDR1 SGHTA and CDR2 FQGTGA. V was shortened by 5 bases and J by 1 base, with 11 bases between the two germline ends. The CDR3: CASSPTDKNTEAFF. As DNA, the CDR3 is TGTGCCAGCAGCCCCACCGACAAGAACACTGAAGCTTTCTTT. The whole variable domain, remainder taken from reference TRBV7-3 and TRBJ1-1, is GAGVSQTPSNKVTEKGKYVELRCDPISGHTALYWYRQSLGQGPEFLIYFQGTGAADDSGLPNDRFFAVRPEGSVSTLKIQRTERGDSAVYLCASSPTDKNTEAFFGQGTRLTVV.

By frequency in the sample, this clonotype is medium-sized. CDR3 nucleotide sequence: TGTGCCAGCAGCAGACTAGCGGGAGGAAGCACAGATACGCAGTATTTT. This encodes CASSRLAGGSTDTQYF. V usage is TRBV7-2 and J usage is TRBJ2-3; 13 nucleotides align to TRBD2. The CDR3 runs 16 residues. V shed 5 bases, J shed 0 bases, and the junction held 2 bases outside the gene matches. Germline CDR1 and CDR2: SGHTA and FQGNSA.

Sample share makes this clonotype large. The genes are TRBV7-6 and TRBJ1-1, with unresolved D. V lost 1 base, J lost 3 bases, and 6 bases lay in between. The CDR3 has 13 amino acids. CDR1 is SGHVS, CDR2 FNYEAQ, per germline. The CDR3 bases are TGTGCCAGCAGCTTAGATGCCCACACTGAAGCTTTCTTT. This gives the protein CASSLDAHTEAFF.

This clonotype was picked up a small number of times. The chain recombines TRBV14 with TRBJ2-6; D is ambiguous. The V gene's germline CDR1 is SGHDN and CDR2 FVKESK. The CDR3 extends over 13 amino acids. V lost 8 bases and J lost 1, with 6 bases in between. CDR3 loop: CASRISGANVLTF. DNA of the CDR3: TGTGCCAGCCGAATTTCTGGGGCCAACGTCCTGACTTTC.

CDR3 region: CAQTTGNSTNEQFF. The CDR3 nucleotides read TGTGCCCAAACGACAGGGAATAGTACGAATGAGCAGTTCTTC. The chain is built from TRBV11-3 and TRBJ2-1; 7 bases align to TRBD1. The CDR3 loop spans 14 amino acids. Germline V gene lookup returns CDR1 SGHNT and CDR2 YENEEA. V lost 11 bases and J lost 7; bases outside the gene matches: 14. Full variable domain (missing parts from reference TRBV11-3 and TRBJ2-1): EAGVVQSPRYKIIEKKQPVAFWCNPISGHNTLYWYLQNLGQGPELLIRYENEEAVDDSQLPKDRFSAERLKGVDSTLKIQPAELGDSAVYLCAQTTGNSTNEQFFGPGTRLTVL.

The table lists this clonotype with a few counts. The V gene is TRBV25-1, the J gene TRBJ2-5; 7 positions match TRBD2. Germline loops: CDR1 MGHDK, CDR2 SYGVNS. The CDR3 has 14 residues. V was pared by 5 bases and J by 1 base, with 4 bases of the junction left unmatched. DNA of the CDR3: TGTGCCAGCAGTAAAGCGGGACGCCAAGAGACCCAGTACTTC. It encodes CASSKAGRQETQYF.

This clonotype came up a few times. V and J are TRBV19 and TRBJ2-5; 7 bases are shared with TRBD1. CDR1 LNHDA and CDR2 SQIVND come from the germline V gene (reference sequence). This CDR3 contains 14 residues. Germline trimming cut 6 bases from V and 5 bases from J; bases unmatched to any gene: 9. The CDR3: CASSRTGPGETQYF. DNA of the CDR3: TGTGCCAGTAGCAGGACAGGTCCAGGGGAGACCCAGTACTTC. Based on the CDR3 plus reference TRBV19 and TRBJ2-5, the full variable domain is DGGITQSPKYLFRKEGQNVTLSCEQNLNHDAMYWYRQDPGQGLRLIYYSQIVNDFQKGDIAEGYSVSREKKESFPLTVTSAQKNPTAFYLCASSRTGPGETQYFGPGTRLLVL.

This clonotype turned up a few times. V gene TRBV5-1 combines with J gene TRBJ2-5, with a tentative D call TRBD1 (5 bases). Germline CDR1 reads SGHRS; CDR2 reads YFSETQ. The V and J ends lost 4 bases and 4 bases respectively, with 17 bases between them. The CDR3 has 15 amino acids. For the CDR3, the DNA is TGCGCCAGCAGCCCGATGGCAGGGTCCGTAGAGACCCAGTACTTC. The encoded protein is CASSPMAGSVETQYF.

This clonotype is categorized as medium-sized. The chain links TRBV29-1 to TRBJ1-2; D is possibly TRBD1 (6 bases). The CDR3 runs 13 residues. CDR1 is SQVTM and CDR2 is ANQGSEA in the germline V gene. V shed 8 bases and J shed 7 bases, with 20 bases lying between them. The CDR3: CSYQGVQGGGYTF. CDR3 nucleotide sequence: TGCAGCTACCAAGGGGTACAGGGAGGTGGCTACACCTTC.

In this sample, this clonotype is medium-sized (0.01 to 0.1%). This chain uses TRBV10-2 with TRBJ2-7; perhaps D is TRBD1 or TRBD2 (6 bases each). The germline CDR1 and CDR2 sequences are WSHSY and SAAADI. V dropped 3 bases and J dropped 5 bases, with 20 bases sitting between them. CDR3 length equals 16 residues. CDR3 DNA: TGCGCCAGCAGTGATGGGGGGCGGGTGGTTTCCAACGAGCAGTACTTC. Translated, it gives CASSDGGRVVSNEQYF.

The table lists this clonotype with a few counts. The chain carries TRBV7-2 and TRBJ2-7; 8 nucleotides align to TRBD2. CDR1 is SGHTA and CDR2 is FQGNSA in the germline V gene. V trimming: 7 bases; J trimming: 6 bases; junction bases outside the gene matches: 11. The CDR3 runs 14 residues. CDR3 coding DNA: TGTGCCAGCAATCCGGGAGGGCCCGTCTTCGAGCAGTACTTC. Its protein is CASNPGGPVFEQYF. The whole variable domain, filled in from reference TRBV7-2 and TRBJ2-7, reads GAGVSQSPSNKVTEKGKDVELRCDPISGHTALYWYRQSLGQGLEFLIYFQGNSAPDKSGLPSDRFSAERTGGSVSTLTIQRTQQEDSAVYLCASNPGGPVFEQYFGPGTRLTVT.

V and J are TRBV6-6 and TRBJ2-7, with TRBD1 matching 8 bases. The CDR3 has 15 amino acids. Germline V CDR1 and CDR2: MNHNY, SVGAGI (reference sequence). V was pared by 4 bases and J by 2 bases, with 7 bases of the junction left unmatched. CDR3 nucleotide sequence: TGTGCCAGCAGTTCGGGGGCAGGGGGCGCCTACGAGCAGTACTTC. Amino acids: CASSSGAGGAYEQYF.

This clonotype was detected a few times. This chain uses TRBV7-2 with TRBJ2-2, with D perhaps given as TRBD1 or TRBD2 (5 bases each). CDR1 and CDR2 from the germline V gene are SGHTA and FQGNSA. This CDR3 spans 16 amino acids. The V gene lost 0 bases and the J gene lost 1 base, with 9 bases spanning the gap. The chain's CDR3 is CASSLAQRGNTGELFF. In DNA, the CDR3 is TGTGCCAGCAGCTTAGCGCAGAGGGGGAACACCGGGGAGCTGTTTTTT.

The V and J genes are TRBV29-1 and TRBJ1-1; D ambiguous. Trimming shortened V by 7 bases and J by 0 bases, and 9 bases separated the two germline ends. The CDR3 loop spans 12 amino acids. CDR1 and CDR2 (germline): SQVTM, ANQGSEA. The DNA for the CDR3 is TGCAGCGCCCGCCCTATGAACACTGAAGCTTTCTTT. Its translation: CSARPMNTEAFF.

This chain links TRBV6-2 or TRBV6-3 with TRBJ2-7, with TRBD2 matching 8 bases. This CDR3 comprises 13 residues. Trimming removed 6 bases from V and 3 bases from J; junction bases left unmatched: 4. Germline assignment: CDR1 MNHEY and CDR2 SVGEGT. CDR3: CASSRTSFYEQYF. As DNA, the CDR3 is TGTGCCAGCAGCCGGACTAGCTTCTACGAGCAGTACTTC.

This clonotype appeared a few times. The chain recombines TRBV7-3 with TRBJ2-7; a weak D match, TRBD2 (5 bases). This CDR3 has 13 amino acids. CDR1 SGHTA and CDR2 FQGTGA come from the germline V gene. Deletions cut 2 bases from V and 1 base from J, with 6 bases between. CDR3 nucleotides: TGTGCCAGCAGCTTAGAGCGGTCCTACGAGCAGTACTTC. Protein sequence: CASSLERSYEQYF.